This T cell receptor beta chain was retrieved from a study of Ad26.COV2.S vaccination and SARS-CoV-2 variants. Note on this clone: Its matching antigen is unknown.

Sequencing used immunoSEQ multiplex PCR; TCRdb keeps in-frame clones, though not all of them. The sample lists 75,000 to 100,000 clones, 82% occurring once. Study outcomes and limitations: From the TCR breadth and depth analyses, total T cell responses may have been underestimated. Researchers reported similar non-spike TCR breadth in vaccine and placebo recipients. After vaccination, substantial breadth of spike-specific CD8+ and CD4+ responses was reported. Vaccinees displayed broader spike-specific TCR repertoires than placebo recipients.

CDR1 ENHRY and CDR2 SYGVKD come from the germline V gene. The CDR3 totals 12 residues. V was cut by 6 bases and J by 6 bases, with 9 bases left in between. The chain links TRBV10-3 to TRBJ2-1; D is undetermined. This specimen was peripheral blood, taken after recovery from COVID-19. The receptor comes from a human donor who had recovered from COVID-19. The CDR3: CAIRDSSNEQFF. CDR3 in DNA: TGTGCCATCAGAGATAGCTCCAATGAGCAGTTCTTC.